This T cell receptor (beta chain) was observed in a study of monozygotic twins with inflammatory bowel disease. cDNA for TCRalpha and TCRbeta was amplified by nested PCRs of 15 to 20 then 8 to 10 cycles. Reanalyzing the 5' RACE reads, TCRdb keeps one entry per CDR3 protein, without DNA. Its table records 110,000 to 150,000 distinct CDR3 sequences. Study observations and caveats: Discordant twins had repertoire similarity that did not differ from that of concordant twins, possibly from limited power.

As regards this clonotype: Its antigen is unidentified.

The TCR originated in a human donor with ulcerative colitis or Crohn's disease, or a healthy co-twin of an affected twin (not recorded which). The sequenced sample consisted of blood.

The CDR3 is CASSLASNLGTEQFF. The chain links TRBV5-1 to TRBJ2-1; TCRdb gives TRBD1 as the D gene, but with no DNA this cannot be confirmed. The CDR3 extends over 15 amino acids. CDR1 is SGHRS, CDR2 YFSETQ, per germline.